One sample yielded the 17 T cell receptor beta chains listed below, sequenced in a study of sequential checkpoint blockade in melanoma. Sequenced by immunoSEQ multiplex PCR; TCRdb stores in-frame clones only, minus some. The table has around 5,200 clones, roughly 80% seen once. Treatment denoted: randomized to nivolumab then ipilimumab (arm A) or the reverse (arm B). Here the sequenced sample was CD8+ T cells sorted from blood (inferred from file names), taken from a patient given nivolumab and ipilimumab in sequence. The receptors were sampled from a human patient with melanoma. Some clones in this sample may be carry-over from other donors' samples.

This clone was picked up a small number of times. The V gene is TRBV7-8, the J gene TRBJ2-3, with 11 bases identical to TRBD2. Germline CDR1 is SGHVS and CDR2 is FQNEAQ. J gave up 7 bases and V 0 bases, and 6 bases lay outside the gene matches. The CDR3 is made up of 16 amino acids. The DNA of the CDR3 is TGTGCCAGCAGCTTAGCTGGAGCTAGCGGGAGGCATACGCAGTATTTT. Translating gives CASSLAGASGRHTQYF.

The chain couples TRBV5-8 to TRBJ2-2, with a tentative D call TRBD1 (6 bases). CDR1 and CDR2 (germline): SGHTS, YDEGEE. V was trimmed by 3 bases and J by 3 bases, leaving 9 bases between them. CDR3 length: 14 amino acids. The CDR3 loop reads CASSSRTDTGELFF. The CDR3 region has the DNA TGTGCCAGCAGCTCGCGGACAGACACCGGGGAGCTGTTTTTT. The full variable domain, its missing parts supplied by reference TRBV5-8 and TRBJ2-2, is EAGVTQSPTHLIKTRGQQATLRCSPISGHTSVYWYQQALGLGLQFLLWYDEGEERNRGNFPPRFSGRQFPNYSSELNVNALELEDSALYLCASSSRTDTGELFFGEGSRLTVL.

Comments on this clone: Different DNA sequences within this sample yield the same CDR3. The CDR3 reads CASSQIGGEQVDHNEKLFF. The CDR3 DNA reads as TGCGCCAGCAGCCAAATCGGTGGAGAACAGGTTGATCACAATGAAAAACTGTTTTTT. The chain couples TRBV4-1 to TRBJ1-4; maybe TRBD1 (5 bases). CDR1 is MGHRA, CDR2 YSYEKL, per germline. CDR3 length: 19 residues. Trimming took off 2 bases at V and 5 bases at J, with 24 bases between the two ends.

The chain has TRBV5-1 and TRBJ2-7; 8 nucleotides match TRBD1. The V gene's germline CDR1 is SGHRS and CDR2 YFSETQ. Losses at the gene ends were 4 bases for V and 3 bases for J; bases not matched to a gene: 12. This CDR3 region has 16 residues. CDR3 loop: CASSPGTGALRYEQYF. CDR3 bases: TGCGCCAGCAGCCCCGGGACAGGCGCTCTACGCTACGAGCAGTACTTC.

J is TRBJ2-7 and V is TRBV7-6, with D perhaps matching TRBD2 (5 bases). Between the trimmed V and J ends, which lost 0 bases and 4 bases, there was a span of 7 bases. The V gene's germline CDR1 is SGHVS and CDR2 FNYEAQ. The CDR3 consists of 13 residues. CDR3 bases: TGTGCCAGCAGCTTAGCGGCGGGTTACGAGCAGTACTTC. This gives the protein CASSLAAGYEQYF. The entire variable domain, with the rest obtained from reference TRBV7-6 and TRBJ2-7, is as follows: GAGVSQSPRYKVTKRGQDVALRCDPISGHVSLYWYRQALGQGPEFLTYFNYEAQQDKSGLPNDRFSAERPEGSISTLTIQRTEQRDSAMYRCASSLAAGYEQYFGPGTRLTVT.

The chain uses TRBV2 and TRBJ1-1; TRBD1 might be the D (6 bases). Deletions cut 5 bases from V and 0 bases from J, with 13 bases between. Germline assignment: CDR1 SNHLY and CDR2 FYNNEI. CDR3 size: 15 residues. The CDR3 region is CASSSHRALNTEAFF. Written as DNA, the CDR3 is TGTGCCAGCAGTTCCCACAGGGCCTTGAACACTGAAGCTTTCTTT. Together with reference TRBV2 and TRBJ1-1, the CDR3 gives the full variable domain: EPEVTQTPSHQVTQMGQEVILRCVPISNHLYFYWYRQILGQKVEFLVSFYNNEISEKSEIFDDQFSVERPDGSNFTLKIRSTKLEDSAMYFCASSSHRALNTEAFFGQGTRLTVV.

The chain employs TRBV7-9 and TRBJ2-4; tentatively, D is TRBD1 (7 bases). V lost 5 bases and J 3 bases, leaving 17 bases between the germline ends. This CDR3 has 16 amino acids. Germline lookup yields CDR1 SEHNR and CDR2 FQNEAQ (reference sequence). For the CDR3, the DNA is TGTGCCAGCAGCCCAAGACGACAGGGAGGCAAAAACATTCAGTACTTC. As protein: CASSPRRQGGKNIQYF.

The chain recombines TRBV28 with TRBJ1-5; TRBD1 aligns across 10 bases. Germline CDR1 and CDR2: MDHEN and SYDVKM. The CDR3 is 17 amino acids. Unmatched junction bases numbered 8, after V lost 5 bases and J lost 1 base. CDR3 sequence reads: CASSPGQGWLSNQPQHF. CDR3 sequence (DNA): TGTGCCAGCAGTCCGGGACAGGGGTGGTTGAGCAATCAGCCCCAGCATTTT.

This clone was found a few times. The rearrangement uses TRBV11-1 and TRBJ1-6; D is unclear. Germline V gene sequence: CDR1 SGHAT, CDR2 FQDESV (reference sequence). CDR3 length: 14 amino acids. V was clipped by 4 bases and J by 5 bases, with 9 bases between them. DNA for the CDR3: TGTGCCAGCAGCTCGAACGGGAATAATTCACCCCTCCACTTT. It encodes CASSSNGNNSPLHF.

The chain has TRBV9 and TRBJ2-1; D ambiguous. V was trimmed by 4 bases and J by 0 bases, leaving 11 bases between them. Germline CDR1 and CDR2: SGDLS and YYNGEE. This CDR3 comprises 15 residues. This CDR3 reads CASSTYLGSYNEQFF. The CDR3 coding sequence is TGTGCCAGCAGCACCTACCTAGGCTCCTACAATGAGCAGTTCTTC.

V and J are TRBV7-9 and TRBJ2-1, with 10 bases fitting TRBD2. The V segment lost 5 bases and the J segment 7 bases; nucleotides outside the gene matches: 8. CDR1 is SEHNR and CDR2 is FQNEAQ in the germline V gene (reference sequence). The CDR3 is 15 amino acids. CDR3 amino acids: CASSLRGSGRNEQFF. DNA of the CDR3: TGTGCCAGCAGCCTCCGGGGTAGCGGGAGGAATGAGCAGTTCTTC.

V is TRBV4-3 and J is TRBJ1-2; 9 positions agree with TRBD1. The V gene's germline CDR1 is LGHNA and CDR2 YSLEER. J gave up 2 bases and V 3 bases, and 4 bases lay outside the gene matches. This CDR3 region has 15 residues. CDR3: CASSQYRGPNYGYTF. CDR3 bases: TGCGCCAGCAGCCAGTACAGGGGGCCAAACTATGGCTACACCTTC.

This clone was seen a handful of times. In DNA, the CDR3 is TGCGCCAGCAGTCATGCACAGGACTACGAGCAGTACTTC. It encodes CASSHAQDYEQYF. V usage is TRBV23-1 and J usage is TRBJ2-7; possible D gene TRBD1, 5 bases. TRBV23-1 is an open reading frame, and its role is uncertain. This CDR3 spans 13 amino acids. Trimming left V 3 bases short and J 3 bases short, with 9 bases between.

In DNA, the CDR3 is TGTGCCAGCAGCGCTAGCGGGGCCTACAATGAGCAGTTCTTC. Its translation: CASSASGAYNEQFF. The chain carries TRBV11-2 and TRBJ2-1, with 9 positions matching TRBD2. This CDR3 spans 14 amino acids. The V segment lost 5 bases and the J segment 2 bases; nucleotides outside the gene matches: 1. CDR1 SGHAT and CDR2 FQNNGV come from the germline V gene.

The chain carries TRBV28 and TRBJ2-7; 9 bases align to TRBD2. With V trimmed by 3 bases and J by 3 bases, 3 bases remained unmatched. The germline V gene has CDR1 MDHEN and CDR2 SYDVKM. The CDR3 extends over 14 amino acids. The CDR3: CASSLSAGGYEQYF. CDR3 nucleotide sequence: TGTGCCAGCAGTTTGTCAGCGGGGGGCTACGAGCAGTACTTC.

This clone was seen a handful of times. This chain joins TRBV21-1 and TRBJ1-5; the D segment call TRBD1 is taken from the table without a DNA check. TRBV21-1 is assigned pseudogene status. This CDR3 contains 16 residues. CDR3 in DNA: TGTGCCAGCAGCAAATATCAGGTTCTTAGCAATCAGCCCCAGCATTTT. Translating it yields CASSKYQVLSNQPQHF.

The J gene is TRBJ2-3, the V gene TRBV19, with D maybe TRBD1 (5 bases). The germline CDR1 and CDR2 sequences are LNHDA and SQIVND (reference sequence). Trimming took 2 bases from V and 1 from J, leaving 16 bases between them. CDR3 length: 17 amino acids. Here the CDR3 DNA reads TGTGCCAGTAGTATATCCTCCGCCAGGGCGGGCACAGATACGCAGTATTTT. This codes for CASSISSARAGTDTQYF.